This TCR beta chain was observed in a study of CD8 T cells in ankylosing spondylitis. Findings and limits, study-wide: Typical of ankylosing spondylitis blood, it appeared, was a TCR beta motif of seven to nine highly homologous variants. Some of these motif variants have turned up before, in reports on reactive arthritis synovial fluid and blood.

CDR1 and CDR2 from the germline V gene are LNHDA and SQIVND (reference sequence). The CDR3 has 15 residues. Trimming stripped 3 bases from V and 4 bases from J, with 15 bases between. Notes on this clonotype: Its antigen is unknown.

Molecular-barcoded quantitative 5'-RACE produced these TCR beta libraries. A single record per CDR3 protein comes from TCRdb applying MiXCR to the 5' RACE reads. The sample yields around 300,000 distinct CDR3 sequences, roughly 14% seen once. The specimen sequenced was blood, either unsorted or a sorted T cell fraction (not recorded which). J is TRBJ1-2 and V is TRBV19, with D possibly TRBD1 on 5 matching bases. The TCR sequence derives from a male donor with ankylosing spondylitis or in good health (not recorded which). The CDR3 DNA follows: TGTGCCAGTAGTATCGATCCGGGACGGAGCTATGGCTACACCTTC. It translates to CASSIDPGRSYGYTF. The variable domain in full, completed from reference TRBV19 and TRBJ1-2, reads DGGITQSPKYLFRKEGQNVTLSCEQNLNHDAMYWYRQDPGQGLRLIYYSQIVNDFQKGDIAEGYSVSREKKESFPLTVTSAQKNPTAFYLCASSIDPGRSYGYTFGSGTRLTVV.